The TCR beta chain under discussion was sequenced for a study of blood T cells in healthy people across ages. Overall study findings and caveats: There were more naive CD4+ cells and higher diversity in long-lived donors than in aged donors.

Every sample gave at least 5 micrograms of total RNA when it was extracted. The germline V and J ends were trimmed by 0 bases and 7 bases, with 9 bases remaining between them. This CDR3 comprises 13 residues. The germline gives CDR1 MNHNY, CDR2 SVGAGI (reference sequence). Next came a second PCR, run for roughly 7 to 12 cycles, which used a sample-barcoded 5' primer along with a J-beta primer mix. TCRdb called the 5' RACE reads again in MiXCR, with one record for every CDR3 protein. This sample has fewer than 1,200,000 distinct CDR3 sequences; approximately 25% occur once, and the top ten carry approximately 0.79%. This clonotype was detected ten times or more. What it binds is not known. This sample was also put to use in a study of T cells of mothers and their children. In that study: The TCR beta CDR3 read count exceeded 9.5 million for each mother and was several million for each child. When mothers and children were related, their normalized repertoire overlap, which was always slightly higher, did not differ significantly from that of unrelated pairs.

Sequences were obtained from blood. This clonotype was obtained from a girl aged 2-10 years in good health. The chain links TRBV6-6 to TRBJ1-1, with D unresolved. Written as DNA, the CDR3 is TGTGCCAGCAGTTACTCGAAAAACGGTGAAGCTTTCTTT. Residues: CASSYSKNGEAFF.